This T cell receptor (beta chain) stems from a study of shared clonotypes between healthy human individuals. Comment on this clone: Its antigen is currently unknown.

Germline trimming cut 5 bases from V and 0 bases from J; bases unmatched to any gene: 3. Germline V gene data show CDR1 as GTSNPN and CDR2 as SVGIG (reference sequence). This CDR3 contains 14 residues. The study's findings and limits: Expectations were that clonotype sharing among donors would be affected by sequencing depth. The donor pool, a small one, limited the genetic and exposure-history diversity represented.

The authors ran the assay at deep level. Sorted-subset replicate PCR reactions were performed with approximately 200 ng DNA, corresponding to about 30,000 T cell genomes. Produced via immunoSEQ multiplex PCR; TCRdb's table is partial and in-frame only. Among hundreds of thousands of clones listed, less than 96% were seen once. The sample taken for sequencing was naive CD4+ T cells sorted from blood. This sample's subset: CD45RA+ positively selected. This clonotype was obtained from a woman aged 25 to 45 in good health. This chain links TRBV30 with TRBJ2-1; 8 bases map to TRBD2. DNA for the CDR3: TGTGCCTGGGCTAGCGGGCCCTCCTACAATGAGCAGTTCTTC. It encodes CAWASGPSYNEQFF.